Reported below is one T cell receptor beta chain. The data derive from a study of PD-L1 blockade in urothelial cancer. Clones were sequenced by immunoSEQ multiplex PCR, and TCRdb holds only the in-frame ones, with some missing. The table lists 75,000 to 90,000 clones, roughly 80% of them singletons, with over 7.5% in the top ten. Germline V gene sequence: CDR1 LGHNA, CDR2 YSLEER. Trimming at V came to 0 bases and at J to 5 bases, leaving 9 bases not matched to a gene. The CDR3 totals 17 residues. The clonotype comes from a man in his 70s with urothelial cancer. The chain links TRBV4-3 to TRBJ2-3, with 9 bases fitting TRBD2. The specimen comprised PBMCs, sampled around atezolizumab (anti-PD-L1) treatment. CDR3 sequence (DNA): TGCGCCAGCAGCCAAGATGGAAATAGCGGGAGACAAGATACGCAGTATTTT. Amino acid sequence: CASSQDGNSGRQDTQYF.